A single sample gave rise to the 3 T cell receptor beta chains below, sequenced in a study of regulatory T cells in long-lasting Graves disease. iRepertoire HTBI primers and Arm-PCR of CDR3 regions built TCR beta libraries. TCRdb re-called the multiplex PCR reads with MiXCR, one entry per CDR3 protein. The data contain 520,000 or so distinct CDR3 sequences, about 11% of them singletons. Documented time point: newly diagnosed GD, antithyroid drugs for less than 3 months. Following extraction of RNA from PBMCs, that RNA was used to make the TCR library. The same sample was also studied in work on T cells in Graves' hyperthyroidism and ophthalmopathy.

The sample was peripheral blood mononuclear cells (PBMCs), taken at new diagnosis, from a patient treated with antithyroid drugs. Receptors originate from a woman younger than 45 with Graves disease.

Only one count was recorded for this clonotype. The gene calls are TRBV7-8 and TRBJ2-3; D is uncertain. CDR3 length: 14 residues. CDR1 is SGHVS, CDR2 FQNEAQ, per germline. Trimming shortened V by 5 bases and J by 0 bases, and 9 bases separated the two germline ends. The CDR3 bases are TGTGCCAGCAGCCCCGCATCGAGCACAGATACGCAGTATTTT. Translated: CASSPASSTDTQYF.

This clonotype has just a few counts. The genes are TRBV6-5 and TRBJ1-6; TRBD1 aligns across 7 bases. Germline V gene sequence: CDR1 MNHEY, CDR2 SVGAGI. The V and J ends lost 2 bases and 9 bases, in that order; junction bases with no gene match: 4. The CDR3 loop spans 14 amino acids. The CDR3 nucleotides read TGTGCCAGCAGTTACCGCCAGGGGGGTTCACCCCTCCACTTT. This gives the protein CASSYRQGGSPLHF.

Ten or more counts support this clonotype. The genes are TRBV6-2 or TRBV6-3 and TRBJ2-7; 8 bases match TRBD2. Trimming at V came to 7 bases and at J to 0 bases, leaving 11 bases not matched to a gene. The CDR3 extends over 16 amino acids. Germline CDR1 is MNHEY and CDR2 is SVGEGT. The CDR3 DNA sequence: TGTGCCAGCACACTACCCCTCGCGGGAGGCTCCTACGAGCAGTACTTC. Protein product: CASTLPLAGGSYEQYF.